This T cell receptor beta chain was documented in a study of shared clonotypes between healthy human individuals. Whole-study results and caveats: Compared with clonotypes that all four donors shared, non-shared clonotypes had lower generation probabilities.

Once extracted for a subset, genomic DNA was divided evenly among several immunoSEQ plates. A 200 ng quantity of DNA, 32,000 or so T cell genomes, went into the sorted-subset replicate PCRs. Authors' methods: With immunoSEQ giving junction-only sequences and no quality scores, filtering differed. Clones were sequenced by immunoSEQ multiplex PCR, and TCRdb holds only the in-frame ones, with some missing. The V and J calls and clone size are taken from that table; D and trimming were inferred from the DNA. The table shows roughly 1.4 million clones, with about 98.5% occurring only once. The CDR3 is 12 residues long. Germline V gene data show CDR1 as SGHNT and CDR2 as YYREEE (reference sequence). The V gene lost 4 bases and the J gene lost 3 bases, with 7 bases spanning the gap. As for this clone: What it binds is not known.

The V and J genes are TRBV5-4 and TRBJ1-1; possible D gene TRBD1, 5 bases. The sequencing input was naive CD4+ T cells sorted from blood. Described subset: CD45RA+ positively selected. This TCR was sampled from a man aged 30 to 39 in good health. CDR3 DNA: TGTGCCAGCAGCGGAGGGGACACTGAAGCTTTCTTT. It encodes CASSGGDTEAFF.